This TCR beta chain was profiled in a study of long-term antiretroviral therapy in people with HIV. Version v3.0 of the immunoSEQ assay ran at survey level. Some clones are missing from TCRdb's copy, which holds only in-frame ones; the method was immunoSEQ multiplex PCR. In the table there are 25,000 to 40,000 clones, about 96% of which are singletons. The V gene's germline CDR1 is MNHNY and CDR2 SVGAGI (reference sequence). This CDR3 has 13 residues. The J segment lost 5 bases and the V segment lost 6 bases, leaving 3 bases of the junction unmatched. This material consisted of unsorted PBMCs, taken 6.5 to 6.6 years after starting antiretroviral therapy. The sequence was collected from a man in his thirties or forties with HIV. V usage is TRBV6-6 and J usage is TRBJ2-5, with 10 bases identical to TRBD1. CDR3 DNA sequence: TGTGCCAGCAGGGACAGGGGGTGGGAGACCCAGTACTTC. The encoded protein is CASRDRGWETQYF.